The 29 T cell receptor beta chains listed next were all sequenced from one sample in a study of blood T cell repertoires in COVID-19. The repertoire was sequenced with immunoSEQ multiplex PCR; TCRdb's copy has only in-frame clones and lacks some. The sample holds approximately 150,000 clones; 80% to 90% are singletons and the top ten take approximately 4%. The sample taken for sequencing was peripheral blood. Receptors originate from a woman aged 70 to 79 with acute or convalescent COVID-19.

This clone occurred a few times. The chain recombines TRBV5-1 with TRBJ1-1; TRBD1 matches at 8 bases. Germline V gene lookup returns CDR1 SGHRS and CDR2 YFSETQ. V lost 4 bases to trimming and J lost 7 bases; unmatched junction nucleotides: 3. This CDR3 has 12 amino acids. DNA of the CDR3: TGCGCCAGCAGCGCAGGACAGGGTGAAGCTTTCTTT. It yields the protein CASSAGQGEAFF.

The chain uses TRBV9 and TRBJ1-6; D is uncertain. The CDR3 is 14 amino acids. V shed 1 base and J shed 7 bases, with 9 bases lying between them. Per the germline V gene, CDR1 is SGDLS and CDR2 is YYNGEE. CDR3 in DNA: TGTGCCAGCAGCGTACAGGAGGTCAATTCACCCCTCCACTTT. Translation: CASSVQEVNSPLHF.

J is TRBJ1-3 and V is TRBV19; D might be TRBD1 (6 bases). This CDR3 is built from 15 residues. V was trimmed by 5 bases and J by 2 bases, leaving 13 bases between them. Germline CDR1 and CDR2: LNHDA and SQIVND (reference sequence). The CDR3 sequence: CASSSGQFPGNTIYF. In nucleotides, the CDR3 is TGTGCCAGTAGTTCGGGACAATTTCCTGGAAACACCATATATTTT. Filled out from reference TRBV19 and TRBJ1-3, the complete variable domain reads DGGITQSPKYLFRKEGQNVTLSCEQNLNHDAMYWYRQDPGQGLRLIYYSQIVNDFQKGDIAEGYSVSREKKESFPLTVTSAQKNPTAFYLCASSSGQFPGNTIYFGEGSWLTVV.

The V gene is TRBV12-1, the J gene TRBJ1-1. TRBV12-1 is given as a pseudogene. The CDR3 covers 13 residues. CDR3 in DNA: TGTGCCAGCAGCCCACGCCCGGGGGGAAGGGCTTTCTTT. Encoded protein: CASSPRPGGRAFF.

The V and J genes are TRBV7-2 and TRBJ2-7; 8 bases map to TRBD1. The CDR3 is made up of 15 amino acids. V shed 2 bases and J 0 bases; nucleotides not matched to a gene: 3. Germline-derived CDR1 and CDR2 are SGHTA and FQGNSA. CDR3 protein: CASSLLGQGSYEQYF. In DNA, the CDR3 is TGTGCCAGCAGCTTACTCGGACAGGGCTCCTACGAGCAGTACTTC. Drawing the rest from reference TRBV7-2 and TRBJ2-7, the complete variable domain is GAGVSQSPSNKVTEKGKDVELRCDPISGHTALYWYRQSLGQGLEFLIYFQGNSAPDKSGLPSDRFSAERTGGSVSTLTIQRTQQEDSAVYLCASSLLGQGSYEQYFGPGTRLTVT.

This clone was recorded once. The CDR3 here is CASSYQSTGVDGYTF. The CDR3 bases are TGTGCCAGCAGTTACCAATCGACAGGGGTAGATGGCTACACCTTC. This chain joins TRBV6-5 and TRBJ1-2; 8 bases align to TRBD1. The CDR3 sequence is 15 residues long. V was clipped by 2 bases and J by 6 bases; unmatched bases: 8. Germline CDR1 is MNHEY and CDR2 is SVGAGI.

Concerning this clone: Other DNA sequences in this specimen translate into the identical CDR3. The chain is built from TRBV9 and TRBJ2-5, with D possibly being TRBD2 (6 bases). Looked up from germline, CDR1 is SGDLS and CDR2 is YYNGEE. The CDR3 has 15 amino acids. V lost 0 bases and J lost 5, with 14 bases in between. The CDR3 loop is CASSVDSGRGETQYF. The CDR3 bases are TGTGCCAGCAGCGTAGATTCCGGACGGGGGGAGACCCAGTACTTC. Based on the CDR3 plus reference TRBV9 and TRBJ2-5, the full variable domain is DSGVTQTPKHLITATGQRVTLRCSPRSGDLSVYWYQQSLDQGLQFLIQYYNGEERAKGNILERFSAQQFPDLHSELNLSSLELGDSALYFCASSVDSGRGETQYFGPGTRLLVL.

The chain uses TRBV7-9 and TRBJ2-1; 9 bases are a match to TRBD2. V was clipped by 4 bases and J by 4 bases; unmatched bases: 5. The CDR3 length is 15 residues. The germline V gene has CDR1 SEHNR and CDR2 FQNEAQ (reference sequence). In DNA, the CDR3 is TGTGCCAGCAGCTCGCGGGGGGGCGATTACAATGAGCAGTTCTTC. Translated, it gives CASSSRGGDYNEQFF.

The rearrangement joins TRBV4-3 to TRBJ1-2, with 7 bases that match TRBD1. This CDR3 is built from 15 residues. Looked up from germline, CDR1 is LGHNA and CDR2 is YSLEER. The ends lost 0 bases at V and 4 bases at J; junction bases unmatched: 5. CDR3 amino acids: CASSQDQTGRYGYTF. For the CDR3, the DNA is TGCGCCAGCAGCCAAGACCAGACAGGGCGCTATGGCTACACCTTC.

In its sample, this clone was seen a few times. The chain uses TRBV18 and TRBJ2-7, with a possible D match to TRBD2 (5 bases). Germline CDR1 is KGHSH and CDR2 is LQKENI. The CDR3 consists of 14 residues. The germline V and J ends were trimmed by 5 bases and 1 base, with 12 bases remaining between them. CDR3 residues: CASSITSGSYEQYF. CDR3 sequence (DNA): TGTGCCAGCTCAATAACTAGTGGGTCCTACGAGCAGTACTTC.

This rearrangement joins TRBV5-4 to TRBJ2-3; D unclear. Trimming shortened V by 5 bases and J by 3 bases, and 10 bases separated the two germline ends. The germline V gene has CDR1 SGHNT and CDR2 YYREEE (reference sequence). The CDR3 runs to 13 residues. CDR3 in amino acids: CASSQVATDTQYF. The CDR3 DNA sequence: TGTGCCAGCAGTCAGGTCGCGACAGATACGCAGTATTTT.

The V gene is TRBV4-1, the J gene TRBJ1-1; D uncertain. CDR3 length equals 14 residues. Germline CDR1 is MGHRA and CDR2 is YSYEKL. Trimming pared 4 bases from V and 1 base from J, leaving 10 bases between. The CDR3 DNA follows: TGCGCCAGCAGCCCTCCCGACAAGAACACTGAAGCTTTCTTT. The encoded protein is CASSPPDKNTEAFF.

The chain has TRBV19 and TRBJ1-5; possible D gene TRBD1, 5 bases. V lost 3 bases to trimming and J lost 1 base, with 10 bases between them. This CDR3 is 15 amino acids long. The germline V gene encodes CDR1 LNHDA and CDR2 SQIVND (reference sequence). CDR3 sequence reads: CASSIFRVSNQPQHF. CDR3 DNA: TGTGCCAGTAGTATCTTCAGGGTCAGCAATCAGCCCCAGCATTTT.

This clone is a singleton in its sample. This chain uses TRBV19 with TRBJ1-4; D is possibly TRBD1 (6 bases). The germline V gene has CDR1 LNHDA and CDR2 SQIVND (reference sequence). The CDR3 consists of 15 residues. V lost 6 bases, J lost 0 bases, and 11 bases lay in between. The CDR3 spells CASSRQVPTNEKLFF. DNA of the CDR3: TGTGCCAGTAGCCGACAGGTACCAACTAATGAAAAACTGTTTTTT.

This chain connects TRBV15 to TRBJ2-1, with 9 positions matching TRBD2. CDR1 LNHNV and CDR2 YYDKDF come from the germline V gene (reference sequence). J gave up 2 bases and V 0 bases, and 2 bases lay outside the gene matches. CDR3 length: 16 amino acids. CDR3 in amino acids: CATSRDLAGPYNEQFF. Here the CDR3 DNA reads TGTGCCACCAGCAGAGACCTAGCGGGACCCTACAATGAGCAGTTCTTC.

The rearrangement uses TRBV19 and TRBJ1-5, with D possibly matching TRBD1 (5 bases). Germline CDR1 reads LNHDA; CDR2 reads SQIVND (reference sequence). The CDR3 sequence is 15 residues long. V gave up 4 bases and J gave up 4 bases, with 14 bases separating them. The CDR3 nucleotides read TGTGCCAGTAGTACTCTAGGGGAACGGAATCAGCCCCAGCATTTT. Its protein product is CASSTLGERNQPQHF.

The V gene is TRBV19, the J gene TRBJ1-2, with D possibly TRBD1 on 5 matching bases. Germline CDR1 LNHDA, CDR2 SQIVND (reference sequence). The CDR3 has 12 residues. V was clipped by 2 bases and J by 4 bases, with 5 bases between them. The CDR3 sequence: CASSIQGYGYTF. In DNA, the CDR3 is TGTGCCAGTAGTATACAGGGCTATGGCTACACCTTC.

CDR3 sequence (DNA): TGTGCCAGCAGCCGCGGGACAGGGGTTAACCTTTATGCCTACGAGCAGTACTTC. Residues: CASSRGTGVNLYAYEQYF. The genes are TRBV4-2 and TRBJ2-7; 10 nucleotides match TRBD1. Germline CDR1 LGHNA, CDR2 YNFKEQ. J lost 2 bases, V lost 4 bases, and 14 bases had no gene match. The CDR3 has 18 amino acids.

This chain connects TRBV4-3 to TRBJ1-2; D possibly corresponds to TRBD1 (5 bases). The V and J ends lost 1 base and 1 base respectively, with 13 bases between them. Per germline, CDR1 LGHNA and CDR2 YSLEER. This CDR3 spans 16 amino acids. In nucleotides, the CDR3 is TGCGCCAGCAGCCAAGGAATCCAGGGCTTTAACTATGGCTACACCTTC. This sequence encodes CASSQGIQGFNYGYTF.

The V gene is TRBV7-8, the J gene TRBJ1-5; perhaps TRBD1 as D (5 bases). This CDR3 region has 14 residues. Germline loops: CDR1 SGHVS, CDR2 FQNEAQ. V lost 5 bases and J 3 bases, leaving 11 bases between the germline ends. The CDR3 reads CASSDGHFNQPQHF. In DNA, the CDR3 is TGTGCCAGCAGCGATGGACATTTCAATCAGCCCCAGCATTTT.

The chain joins TRBV7-6 to TRBJ2-1; 10 positions agree with TRBD1. Trimming removed 1 base from V and 8 bases from J; junction bases left unmatched: 11. Per germline, CDR1 SGHVS and CDR2 FNYEAQ. The CDR3 extends over 17 amino acids. The CDR3 bases are TGTGCCAGCAGCTTAGGAGGAACCGGGACAGGGGTCGATGAGCAGTTCTTC. Amino acids: CASSLGGTGTGVDEQFF.

The chain employs TRBV28 and TRBJ1-1; TRBD1 aligns across 7 bases. V shed 11 bases, J shed 0 bases, and the junction held 6 bases outside the gene matches. This CDR3 has 13 amino acids. Germline loops: CDR1 MDHEN, CDR2 SYDVKM. The CDR3 DNA sequence: TGTGCCGGAGGGGGCAACATGAACACTGAAGCTTTCTTT. Translated: CAGGGNMNTEAFF.

This sequence joins TRBV28 and TRBJ1-2; D is ambiguous. V lost 5 bases to trimming and J lost 4 bases, with 8 bases between them. Per the germline V gene, CDR1 is MDHEN and CDR2 is SYDVKM. The CDR3 has 12 residues. The DNA for the CDR3 is TGTGCCAGCAGTCGGTACAGCTATGGCTACACCTTC. It specifies CASSRYSYGYTF.

The chain employs TRBV6-1 and TRBJ2-7; D is perhaps TRBD1 (6 bases). Germline V gives CDR1 MNHNS, CDR2 SASEGT. Trimming took off 2 bases at V and 0 bases at J, with 17 bases between the two ends. This CDR3 is 17 amino acids long. CDR3 sequence reads: CASSESGWGRLSYEQYF. The CDR3 DNA reads as TGTGCCAGCAGTGAATCTGGCTGGGGGCGACTCTCCTACGAGCAGTACTTC.

This clone appeared once. The rearrangement joins TRBV29-1 to TRBJ2-7; maybe TRBD1 (6 bases). The CDR3 is made up of 13 amino acids. The V and J ends lost 6 bases and 2 bases respectively, with 14 bases between them. Germline-derived CDR1 and CDR2 are SQVTM and ANQGSEA. The CDR3 region is CSVLTRQAYEQYF. The CDR3, as DNA: TGCAGCGTCCTAACGAGACAGGCCTACGAGCAGTACTTC.

The chain recombines TRBV18 with TRBJ2-7; D remains unclear. Germline CDR1 and CDR2: KGHSH and LQKENI. The CDR3 spans 14 residues. With 0 bases removed from V and 2 bases from J, the gap between germline ends came to 8 bases. The CDR3 bases are TGTGCCAGCTCACCACCGACAAAAACCTACGAGCAGTACTTC. As protein: CASSPPTKTYEQYF.

The V and J genes are TRBV7-8 and TRBJ1-5; no definite D call. The germline V and J ends were trimmed by 1 base and 0 bases, with 19 bases remaining between them. The CDR3 runs 19 residues. Per germline, CDR1 SGHVS and CDR2 FQNEAQ. CDR3 nucleotides: TGTGCCAGCAGCTTAGGCGAGGCGTACACGGCATATAGCAATCAGCCCCAGCATTTT. It is translated as CASSLGEAYTAYSNQPQHF.

This clone was found once. The V gene is TRBV4-2, the J gene TRBJ1-4; a weak D match, TRBD1 (5 bases). CDR3 size: 19 residues. The V end lost 0 bases, the J end lost 5 bases, and 22 bases lay between the germline ends. Germline V gives CDR1 LGHNA, CDR2 YNFKEQ. The CDR3 loop reads CASSQERRVRGAGNEKLFF. Here the CDR3 DNA reads TGTGCCAGCAGCCAAGAAAGGAGGGTTCGAGGGGCGGGAAATGAAAAACTGTTTTTT.

The chain recombines TRBV5-4 with TRBJ2-7; TRBD2 matches 7 bases. The V and J ends lost 4 bases and 6 bases, in that order; junction bases with no gene match: 10. The CDR3 loop spans 14 amino acids. Per the germline V gene, CDR1 is SGHNT and CDR2 is YYREEE (reference sequence). The CDR3 bases are TGTGCCAGCAGCGCAAACCTAGCGGTAACCGAGCAGTACTTC. Translation: CASSANLAVTEQYF. The full variable domain, in which reference TRBV5-4 and TRBJ2-7 provide the parts outside the CDR3, is ETGVTQSPTHLIKTRGQQVTLRCSSQSGHNTVSWYQQALGQGPQFIFQYYREEENGRGNFPPRFSGLQFPNYSSELNVNALELDDSALYLCASSANLAVTEQYFGPGTRLTVT.